These 7 T cell receptor beta chains share one sample of origin, sequenced in a study of T cell repertoires in cytomegalovirus infection. No antigen has been identified for these receptors. TCRdb re-called the reads through MiXCR, storing one row per CDR3 protein. The table shows approximately 25,000 distinct CDR3 sequences, with over 15% occurring only once. The sample was CD8+ T cells from cultured PBMCs, taken from culture after CMV antigen stimulation. The receptor source for this set is a human donor in good health (CMV status not recorded). Some clones in this sample may be carry-over from other donors' samples.

This clonotype was counted a few times. The chain links TRBV6-1 to TRBJ1-5; perhaps TRBD1 as D (5 bases). CDR1 is MNHNS and CDR2 is SASEGT in the germline V gene. V was cut by 6 bases and J by 6 bases, with 15 bases left in between. The CDR3 spans 14 residues. The CDR3 is CASRGTAGIQPQHF. CDR3 DNA sequence: TGTGCCAGCAGGGGGACTGCTGGTATTCAGCCCCAGCATTTT.

This clonotype has at least ten counts. The chain is built from TRBV7-9 and TRBJ1-2; D call uncertain. This CDR3 spans 13 amino acids. Germline CDR1 and CDR2: SEHNR and FQNEAQ (reference sequence). V lost 3 bases to trimming and J lost 6 bases, with 11 bases between them. CDR3 nucleotides: TGTGCCAGCAGCTTGGGAGACACCCATGGCTACACCTTC. Protein sequence: CASSLGDTHGYTF.

This clonotype was counted between two and nine times. This rearrangement joins TRBV7-8 to TRBJ1-6, with TRBD1 as a possible D gene (6 bases). Germline V gene lookup returns CDR1 SGHVS and CDR2 FQNEAQ. The germline V and J ends were trimmed by 2 bases and 0 bases, with 11 bases remaining between them. CDR3 size: 17 residues. The CDR3 DNA follows: TGTGCCAGCAGCTTACAGGGGCTTAGCTCCTATAATTCACCCCTCCACTTT. Protein: CASSLQGLSSYNSPLHF.

V is TRBV12-3 or TRBV12-4 and J is TRBJ2-1; D unclear. CDR3 length: 12 residues. V was trimmed by 5 bases and J by 4 bases, leaving 6 bases between them. This CDR3 is CASSDTYNEQFF. In DNA, the CDR3 is TGTGCCAGCAGTGACACTTACAATGAGCAGTTCTTC.

V is TRBV12-3 or TRBV12-4 and J is TRBJ1-2, with 9 nucleotides matching TRBD1. The CDR3 consists of 14 residues. V lost 5 bases, J lost 0 bases, and 1 base stayed unmatched. This CDR3 reads CASSRTGANYGYTF. DNA of the CDR3: TGTGCCAGCAGTCGGACAGGGGCTAACTATGGCTACACCTTC.

This clonotype was counted only a few times. The junction and the germline gene differ at one end; a read error may be behind it. This chain uses TRBV28 with TRBJ2-7; tentatively, D is TRBD1 (6 bases). The CDR3 loop spans 11 amino acids. From germline, CDR1 is MDHEN and CDR2 SYDVKM. The CDR3 protein is CASSVRQDLQF. CDR3 in DNA: TGTGCCAGCAGCGTCAGACAGGACCTCCAATTC.

The gene calls are TRBV7-9 and TRBJ2-3; TRBD2 is a possible D gene (6 bases). CDR1 is SEHNR, CDR2 FQNEAQ, per germline (reference sequence). Trimming cost V 4 bases and J 3 bases, with 11 bases left between them. CDR3 size: 14 residues. CDR3 in DNA: TGTGCCAGCAGCTGGGGACTCGGAACAGATACGCAGTATTTT. Translated: CASSWGLGTDTQYF.